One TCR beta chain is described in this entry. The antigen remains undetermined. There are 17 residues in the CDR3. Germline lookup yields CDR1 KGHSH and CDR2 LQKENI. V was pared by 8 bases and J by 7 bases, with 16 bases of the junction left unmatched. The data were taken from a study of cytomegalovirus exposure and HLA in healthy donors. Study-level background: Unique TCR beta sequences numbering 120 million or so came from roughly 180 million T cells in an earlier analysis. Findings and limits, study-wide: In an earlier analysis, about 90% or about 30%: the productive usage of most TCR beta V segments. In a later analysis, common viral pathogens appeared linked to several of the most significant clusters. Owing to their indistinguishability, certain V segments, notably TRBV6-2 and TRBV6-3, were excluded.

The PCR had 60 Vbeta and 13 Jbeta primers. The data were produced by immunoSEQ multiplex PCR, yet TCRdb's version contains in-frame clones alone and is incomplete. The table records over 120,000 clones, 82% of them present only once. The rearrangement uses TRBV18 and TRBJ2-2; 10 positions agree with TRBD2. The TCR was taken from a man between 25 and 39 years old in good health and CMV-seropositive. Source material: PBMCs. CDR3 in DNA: TGTGCCAGCACGCAGAGTCGGACTAGCGGTATCAGCGGGGAGCTGTTTTTT. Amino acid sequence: CASTQSRTSGISGELFF.